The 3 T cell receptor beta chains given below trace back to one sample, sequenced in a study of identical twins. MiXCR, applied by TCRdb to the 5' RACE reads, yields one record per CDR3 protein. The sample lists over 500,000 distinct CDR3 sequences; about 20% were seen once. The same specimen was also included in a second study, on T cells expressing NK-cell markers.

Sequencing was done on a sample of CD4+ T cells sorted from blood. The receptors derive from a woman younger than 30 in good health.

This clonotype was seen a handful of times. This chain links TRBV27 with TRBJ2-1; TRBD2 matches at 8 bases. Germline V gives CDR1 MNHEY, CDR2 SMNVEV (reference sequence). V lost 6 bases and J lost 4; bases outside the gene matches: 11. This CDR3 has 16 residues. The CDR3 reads CASSRVGKRGYNEQFF. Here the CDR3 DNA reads TGTGCCAGCAGCAGGGTGGGAAAGCGGGGGTACAATGAGCAGTTCTTC.

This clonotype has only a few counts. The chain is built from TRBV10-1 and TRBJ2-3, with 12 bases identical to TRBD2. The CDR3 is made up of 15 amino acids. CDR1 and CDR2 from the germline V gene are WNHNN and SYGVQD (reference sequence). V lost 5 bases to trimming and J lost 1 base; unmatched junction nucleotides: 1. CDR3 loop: CASSPSGGGTDTQYF. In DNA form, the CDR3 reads TGCGCCAGCAGTCCTAGCGGGGGGGGCACAGATACGCAGTATTTT.

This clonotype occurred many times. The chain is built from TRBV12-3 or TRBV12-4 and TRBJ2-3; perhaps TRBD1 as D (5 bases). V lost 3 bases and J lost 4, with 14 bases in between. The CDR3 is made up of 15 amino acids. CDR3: CASSLGILGADTQYF. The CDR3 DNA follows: TGTGCCAGCAGTTTGGGCATCCTAGGGGCAGATACGCAGTATTTT.